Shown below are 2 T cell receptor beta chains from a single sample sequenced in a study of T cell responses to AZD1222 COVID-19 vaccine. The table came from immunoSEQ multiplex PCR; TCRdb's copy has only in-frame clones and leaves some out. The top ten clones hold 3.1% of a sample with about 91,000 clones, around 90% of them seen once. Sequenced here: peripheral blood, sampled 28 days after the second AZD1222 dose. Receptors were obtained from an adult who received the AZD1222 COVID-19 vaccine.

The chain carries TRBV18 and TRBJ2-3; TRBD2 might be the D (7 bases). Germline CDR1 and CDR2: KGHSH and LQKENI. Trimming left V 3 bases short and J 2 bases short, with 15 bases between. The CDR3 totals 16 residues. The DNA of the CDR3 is TGTGCCAGCTCACCCTTGGGGGCGGGGGCCACAGATACGCAGTATTTT. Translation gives CASSPLGAGATDTQYF.

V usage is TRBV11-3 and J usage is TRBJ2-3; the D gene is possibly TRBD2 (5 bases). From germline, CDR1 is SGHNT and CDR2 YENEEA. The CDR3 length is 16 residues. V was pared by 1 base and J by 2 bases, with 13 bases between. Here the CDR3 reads CASSLVARRTTDTQYF. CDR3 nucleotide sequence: TGTGCCAGCAGCTTAGTAGCCAGGAGGACCACAGATACGCAGTATTTT. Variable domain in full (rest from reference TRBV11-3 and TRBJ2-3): EAGVVQSPRYKIIEKKQPVAFWCNPISGHNTLYWYLQNLGQGPELLIRYENEEAVDDSQLPKDRFSAERLKGVDSTLKIQPAELGDSAVYLCASSLVARRTTDTQYFGPGTRLTVL.